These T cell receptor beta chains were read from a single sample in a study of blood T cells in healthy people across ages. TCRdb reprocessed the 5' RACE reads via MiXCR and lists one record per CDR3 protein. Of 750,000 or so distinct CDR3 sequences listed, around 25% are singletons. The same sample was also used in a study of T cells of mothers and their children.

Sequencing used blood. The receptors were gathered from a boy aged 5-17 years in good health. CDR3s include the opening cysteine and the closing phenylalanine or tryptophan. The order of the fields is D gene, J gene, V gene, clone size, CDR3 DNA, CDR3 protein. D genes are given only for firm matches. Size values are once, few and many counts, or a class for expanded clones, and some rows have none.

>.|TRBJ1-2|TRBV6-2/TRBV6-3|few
TGTGCCAGCTCGCCGTCGGGGGCATATGGCTACACCTTC
CASSPSGAYGYTF
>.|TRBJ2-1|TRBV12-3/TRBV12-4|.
TGTGCCAGCAGTTTTGGCTGGGGGGATGAGCAGTTCTTC
CASSFGWGDEQFF
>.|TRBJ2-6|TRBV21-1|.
TGTGCCAGCAGCAAAGGGACAGGGGATGGGGCCAACGTCCTGACTTTC
CASSKGTGDGANVLTF
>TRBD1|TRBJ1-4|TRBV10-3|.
TGTGCCATCAGTGGACAGGGGCGTGAAAAACTGTTTTTT
CAISGQGREKLFF
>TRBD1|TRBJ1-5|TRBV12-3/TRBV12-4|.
TGTGCCAGCAGTTTGGACAGGGGGGAAGGCAATCAGCCCCAGCATTTT
CASSLDRGEGNQPQHF
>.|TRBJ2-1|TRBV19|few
TGTGCCAGTAGTCGACAGGGCGGGAGTGAGCAGTTCTTC
CASSRQGGSEQFF
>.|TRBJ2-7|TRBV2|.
TGTGCCAGTTCTTACGTTGGCGGGCAGTACGAGCAGTACTTC
CASSYVGGQYEQYF
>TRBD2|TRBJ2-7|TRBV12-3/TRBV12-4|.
TGTGCCAGCAGTTTTTCTAGCGGGGACTACGAGCAGTACTTC
CASSFSSGDYEQYF
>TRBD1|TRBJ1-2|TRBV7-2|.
TGTGCCAGCAGCTTAAGGGCAGGGGGAGGGTCAGACTATGGCTACACCTTC
CASSLRAGGGSDYGYTF
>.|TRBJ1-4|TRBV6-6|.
TGTGCCCACGCGGGGGATAATGAAAAACTGTTTTTT
CAHAGDNEKLFF
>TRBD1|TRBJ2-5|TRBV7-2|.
TGTGCCAGCAGCTTGACAACAGGGGGTAGACAAGAGACCCAGTACTTC
CASSLTTGGRQETQYF
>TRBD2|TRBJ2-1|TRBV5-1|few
TGCGCCAGCAGCCCAGGCGGGACTAGTCGCGATGAGCAGTTCTTC
CASSPGGTSRDEQFF
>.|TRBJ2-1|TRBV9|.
TGTGCCAGCAGCGTATCGCGGGGCTCCTACAATGAGCAGTTCTTC
CASSVSRGSYNEQFF
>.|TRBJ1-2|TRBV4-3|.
TGCGCCAGCAGCCAAGATCGGCAGGGTAACTATGGCTACACCTTC
CASSQDRQGNYGYTF
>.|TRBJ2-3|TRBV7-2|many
TGTGCCAGTAGAAGCCTGGATACGCAGTATTTT
CASRSLDTQYF
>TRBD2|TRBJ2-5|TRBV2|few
TGTGCCAGCACGGGACTAGCGGGGGTTACAGAGACCCAGTACTTC
CASTGLAGVTETQYF
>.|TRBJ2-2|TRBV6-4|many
TGTGCCAGCAGTGAAGGGGGGGAGCTGTTTTTT
CASSEGGELFF
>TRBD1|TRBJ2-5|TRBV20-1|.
TGCAGTGCTGAGGGACAGGGACAGCAAGAGACCCAGTACTTC
CSAEGQGQQETQYF
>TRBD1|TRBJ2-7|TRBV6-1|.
TGTGCCAGCAGTGAAGTATCCGAGACAGGGGACGGGAAGCAGTACTTC
CASSEVSETGDGKQYF
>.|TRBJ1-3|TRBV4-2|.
TGTGCCAGCAGCCAAGAACGGGGGCTAGGAAACACCATATATTTT
CASSQERGLGNTIYF
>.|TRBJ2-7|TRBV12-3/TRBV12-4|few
TGTGCCAGCAGTTCCGGTCGTGCCTACGAGCAGTACTTC
CASSSGRAYEQYF
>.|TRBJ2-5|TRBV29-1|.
TGCAGCGTTGATCTGGACCCGTGGGGGACCCAGTACTTC
CSVDLDPWGTQYF